This T cell receptor beta chain was found in a study of blood T cell repertoires in COVID-19. Overall study: Whether acute or convalescent, the COVID-19 samples came from the United States, Italy and Spain. T cells, B-cell-depleted T cells, or PBMCs supplied cDNA or gDNA.

V lost 5 bases and J lost 0, with 9 bases in between. Per the germline V gene, CDR1 is SGHTA and CDR2 is FQGNSA. The CDR3 contains 14 residues. Study processing details: Amplifying reference gene primers gave estimates of nucleated cell counts. TCRdb's copy holds only in-frame clones and misses some; the assay was immunoSEQ multiplex PCR. V, J and clone size are taken as reported in that table, and D and trimming were inferred from the DNA itself. Of 75,000 to 100,000 clones listed, 83% are singletons. Sample: peripheral blood. The gene calls are TRBV7-2 and TRBJ2-3; D unresolved. The clonotype was recovered from a woman older than 75 with acute or convalescent COVID-19. Here the CDR3 reads CASSPYLSTDTQYF. The CDR3 DNA reads as TGTGCCAGCAGCCCCTACTTGAGCACAGATACGCAGTATTTT.